This T cell receptor (beta chain) was identified in a study of T cell responses to AZD1222 COVID-19 vaccine. There are 15 residues in the CDR3. In germline, CDR1 is SSHAT, CDR2 FNYEAQ (reference sequence). Points on this clone: One end of the junction does not line up with germline, which may come from a read error.

Libraries were prepared by immunoSEQ multiplex PCR; TCRdb keeps only in-frame clonotypes and omits some of them. Among about 110,000 clones listed, roughly 90% were seen once. The chain combines TRBV7-7 with TRBJ2-1, with D tentatively TRBD2 (7 bases). Sequenced here: peripheral blood, sampled 28 days after the second AZD1222 dose. The receptor was isolated from an adult who received the AZD1222 COVID-19 vaccine. CDR3 nucleotide sequence: TGTGCTAGCAGCTTAGGGGGGGGCTGGAGTAATGAGCAGTTCTTC. Its translation is CASSLGGGWSNEQFF.